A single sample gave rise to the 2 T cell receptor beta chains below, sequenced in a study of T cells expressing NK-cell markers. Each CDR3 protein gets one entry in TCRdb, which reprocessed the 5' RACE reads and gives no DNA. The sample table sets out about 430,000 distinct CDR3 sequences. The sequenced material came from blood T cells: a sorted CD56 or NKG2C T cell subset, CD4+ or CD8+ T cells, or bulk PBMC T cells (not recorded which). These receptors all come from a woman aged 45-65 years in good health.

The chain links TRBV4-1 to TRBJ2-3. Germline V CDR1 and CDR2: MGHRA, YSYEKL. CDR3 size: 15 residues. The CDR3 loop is CASSQLDVFTDTQYF.

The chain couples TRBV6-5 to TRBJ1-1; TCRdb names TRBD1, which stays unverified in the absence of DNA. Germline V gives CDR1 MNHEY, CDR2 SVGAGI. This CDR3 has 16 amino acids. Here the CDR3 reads CASSYATWGGGTEAFF.